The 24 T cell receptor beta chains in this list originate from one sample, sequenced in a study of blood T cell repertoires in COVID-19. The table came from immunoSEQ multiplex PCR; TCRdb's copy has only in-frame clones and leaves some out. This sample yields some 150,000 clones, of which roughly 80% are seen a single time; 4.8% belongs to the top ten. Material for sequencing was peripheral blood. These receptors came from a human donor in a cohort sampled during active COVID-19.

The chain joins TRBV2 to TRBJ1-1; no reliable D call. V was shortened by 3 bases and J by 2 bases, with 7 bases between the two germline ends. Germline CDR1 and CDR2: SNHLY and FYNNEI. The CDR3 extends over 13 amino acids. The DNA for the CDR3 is TGTGCCAGCAGTGATGGAGATAACACTGAAGCTTTCTTT. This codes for CASSDGDNTEAFF. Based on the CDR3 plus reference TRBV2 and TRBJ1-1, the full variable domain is EPEVTQTPSHQVTQMGQEVILRCVPISNHLYFYWYRQILGQKVEFLVSFYNNEISEKSEIFDDQFSVERPDGSNFTLKIRSTKLEDSAMYFCASSDGDNTEAFFGQGTRLTVV.

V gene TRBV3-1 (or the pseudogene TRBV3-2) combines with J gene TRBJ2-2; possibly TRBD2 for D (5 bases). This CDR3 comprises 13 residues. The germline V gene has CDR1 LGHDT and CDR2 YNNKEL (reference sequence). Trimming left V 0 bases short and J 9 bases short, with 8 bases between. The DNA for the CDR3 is TGTGCCAGCAGCCAAGACAGGAGGTGGGAGCTGTTTTTT. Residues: CASSQDRRWELFF.

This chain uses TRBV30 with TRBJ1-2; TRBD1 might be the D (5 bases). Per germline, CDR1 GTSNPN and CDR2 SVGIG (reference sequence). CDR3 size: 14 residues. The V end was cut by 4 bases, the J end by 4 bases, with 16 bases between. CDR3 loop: CAWTPVGGSYGYTF. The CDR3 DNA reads TGTGCCTGGACCCCTGTGGGGGGTAGCTATGGCTACACCTTC.

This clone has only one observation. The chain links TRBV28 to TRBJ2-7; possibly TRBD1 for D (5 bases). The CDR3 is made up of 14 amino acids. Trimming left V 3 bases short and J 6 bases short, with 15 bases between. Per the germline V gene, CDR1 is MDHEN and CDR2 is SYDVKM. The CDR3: CASSFGRDTREQYF. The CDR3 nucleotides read TGTGCCAGCAGTTTTGGCAGGGATACTCGCGAGCAGTACTTC.

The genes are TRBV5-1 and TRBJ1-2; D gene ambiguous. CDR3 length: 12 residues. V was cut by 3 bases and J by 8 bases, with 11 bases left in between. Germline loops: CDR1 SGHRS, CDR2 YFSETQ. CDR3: CASSSPSEGYTF. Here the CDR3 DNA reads TGCGCCAGCAGCTCGCCCTCGGAGGGCTACACCTTC. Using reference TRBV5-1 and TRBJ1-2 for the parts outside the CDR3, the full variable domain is KAGVTQTPRYLIKTRGQQVTLSCSPISGHRSVSWYQQTPGQGLQFLFEYFSETQRNKGNFPGRFSGRQFSNSRSEMNVSTLELGDSALYLCASSSPSEGYTFGSGTRLTVV.

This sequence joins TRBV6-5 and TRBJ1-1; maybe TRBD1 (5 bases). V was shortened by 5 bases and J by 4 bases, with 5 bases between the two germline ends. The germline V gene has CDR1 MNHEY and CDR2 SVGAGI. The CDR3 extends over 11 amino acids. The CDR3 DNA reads TGTGCCAGCAGTCAGGGCACTGAAGCTTTCTTT. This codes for CASSQGTEAFF.

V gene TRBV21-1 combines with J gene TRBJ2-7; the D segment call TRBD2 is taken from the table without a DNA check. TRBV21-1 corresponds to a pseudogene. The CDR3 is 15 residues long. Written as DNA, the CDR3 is TGTGCCAGCAGTGATCTGAGGGTCCTGGTTTACGAGCAGTACGTC. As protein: CASSDLRVLVYEQYV.

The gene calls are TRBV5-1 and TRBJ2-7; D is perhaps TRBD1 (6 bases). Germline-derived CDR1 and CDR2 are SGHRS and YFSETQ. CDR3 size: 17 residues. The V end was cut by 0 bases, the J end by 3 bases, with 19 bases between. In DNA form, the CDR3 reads TGCGCCAGCAGCTTGGGGACACGACAGGATCATTACTACGAGCAGTACTTC. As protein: CASSLGTRQDHYYEQYF.

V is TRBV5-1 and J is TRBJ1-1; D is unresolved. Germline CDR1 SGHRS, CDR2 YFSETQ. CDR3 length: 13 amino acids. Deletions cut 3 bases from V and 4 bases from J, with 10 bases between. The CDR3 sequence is CASSSDTVTEAFF. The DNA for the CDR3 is TGCGCCAGCAGCTCCGACACCGTCACTGAAGCTTTCTTT.

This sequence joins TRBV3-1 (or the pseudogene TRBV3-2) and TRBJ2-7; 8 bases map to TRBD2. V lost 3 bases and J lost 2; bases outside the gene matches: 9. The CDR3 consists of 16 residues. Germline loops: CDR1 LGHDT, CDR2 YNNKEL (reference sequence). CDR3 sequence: CASSQQAVAGPYEQYF. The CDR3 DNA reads TGTGCCAGCAGCCAGCAGGCGGTAGCGGGGCCCTACGAGCAGTACTTC.

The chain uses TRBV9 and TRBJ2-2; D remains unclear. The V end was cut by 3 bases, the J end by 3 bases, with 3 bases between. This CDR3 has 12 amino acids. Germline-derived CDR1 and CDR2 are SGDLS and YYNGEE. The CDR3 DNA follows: TGTGCCAGCAGCGCCTACACCGGGGAGCTGTTTTTT. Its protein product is CASSAYTGELFF.

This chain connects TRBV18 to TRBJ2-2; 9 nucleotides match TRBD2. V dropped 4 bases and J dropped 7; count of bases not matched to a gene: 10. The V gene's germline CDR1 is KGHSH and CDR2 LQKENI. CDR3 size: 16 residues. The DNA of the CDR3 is TGTGCCAGCTCACTCCCTGGAGCGGGAGGCGGCGGGGAGCTGTTTTTT. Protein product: CASSLPGAGGGGELFF.

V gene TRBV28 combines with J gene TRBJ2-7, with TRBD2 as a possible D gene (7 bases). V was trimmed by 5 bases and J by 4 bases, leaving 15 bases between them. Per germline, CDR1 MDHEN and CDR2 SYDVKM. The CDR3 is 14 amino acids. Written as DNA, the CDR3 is TGTGCCAGCAGTCTGGGGGGGGCTAAGTACGAGCAGTACGTC. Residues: CASSLGGAKYEQYV.

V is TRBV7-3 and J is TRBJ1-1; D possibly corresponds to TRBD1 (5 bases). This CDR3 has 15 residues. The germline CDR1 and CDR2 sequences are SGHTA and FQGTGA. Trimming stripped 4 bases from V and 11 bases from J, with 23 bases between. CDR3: CASSSNLDSPLGAFF. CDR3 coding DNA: TGTGCCAGCAGCTCAAACCTCGACAGTCCCCTCGGGGCTTTCTTT.

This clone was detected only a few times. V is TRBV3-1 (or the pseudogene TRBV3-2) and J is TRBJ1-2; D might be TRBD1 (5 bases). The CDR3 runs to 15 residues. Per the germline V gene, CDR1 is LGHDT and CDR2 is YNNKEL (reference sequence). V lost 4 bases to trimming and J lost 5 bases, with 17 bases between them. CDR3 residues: CASSREQAIPYGYTF. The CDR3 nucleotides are TGTGCCAGCAGCCGGGAACAGGCCATTCCTTATGGCTACACCTTC.

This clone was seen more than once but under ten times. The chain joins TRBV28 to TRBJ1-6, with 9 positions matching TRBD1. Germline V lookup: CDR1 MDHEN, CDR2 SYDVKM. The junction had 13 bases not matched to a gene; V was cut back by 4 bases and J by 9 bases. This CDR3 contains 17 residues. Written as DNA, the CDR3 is TGTGCCAGCAGTTCAGGACAGGGGAGGGACTGGAGTTCACCCCTCCACTTT. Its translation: CASSSGQGRDWSSPLHF.

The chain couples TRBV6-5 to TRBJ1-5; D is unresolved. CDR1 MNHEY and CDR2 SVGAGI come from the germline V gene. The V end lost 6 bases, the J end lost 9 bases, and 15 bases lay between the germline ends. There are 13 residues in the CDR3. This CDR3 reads CASRQVAGGPQHF. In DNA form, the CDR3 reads TGTGCCAGCAGGCAAGTGGCTGGAGGGCCCCAGCATTTT.

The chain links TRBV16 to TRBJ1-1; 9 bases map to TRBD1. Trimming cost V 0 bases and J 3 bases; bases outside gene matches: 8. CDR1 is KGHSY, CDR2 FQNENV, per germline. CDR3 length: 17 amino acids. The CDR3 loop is CASSQSIGTGNDTEAFF. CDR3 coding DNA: TGTGCCAGCAGCCAATCGATAGGGACAGGGAACGACACTGAAGCTTTCTTT.

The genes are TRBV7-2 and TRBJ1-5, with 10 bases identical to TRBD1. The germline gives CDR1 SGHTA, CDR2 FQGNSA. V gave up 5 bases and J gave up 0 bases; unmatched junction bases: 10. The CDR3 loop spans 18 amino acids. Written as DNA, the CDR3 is TGTGCCAGCAGCGCCTCCGGGACAGGGGCTTATAGCAATCAGCCCCAGCATTTT. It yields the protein CASSASGTGAYSNQPQHF.

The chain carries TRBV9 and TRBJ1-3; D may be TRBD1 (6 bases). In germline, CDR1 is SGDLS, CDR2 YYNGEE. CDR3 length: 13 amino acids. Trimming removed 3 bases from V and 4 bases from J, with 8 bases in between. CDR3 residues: CASSADRGNTIYF. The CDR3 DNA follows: TGTGCCAGCAGCGCTGACAGGGGAAACACCATATATTTT. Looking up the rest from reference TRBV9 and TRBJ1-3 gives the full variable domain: DSGVTQTPKHLITATGQRVTLRCSPRSGDLSVYWYQQSLDQGLQFLIQYYNGEERAKGNILERFSAQQFPDLHSELNLSSLELGDSALYFCASSADRGNTIYFGEGSWLTVV.

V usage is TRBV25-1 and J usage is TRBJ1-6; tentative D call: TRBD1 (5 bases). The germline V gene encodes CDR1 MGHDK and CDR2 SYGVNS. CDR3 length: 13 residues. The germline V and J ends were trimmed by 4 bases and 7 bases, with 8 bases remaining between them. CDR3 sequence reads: CASSVGPNSPLHF. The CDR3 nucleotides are TGTGCCAGCAGTGTGGGGCCGAATTCACCCCTCCACTTT. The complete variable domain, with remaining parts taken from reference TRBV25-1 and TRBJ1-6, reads EADIYQTPRYLVIGTGKKITLECSQTMGHDKMYWYQQDPGMELHLIHYSYGVNSTEKGDLSSESTVSRIRTEHFPLTLESARPSHTSQYLCASSVGPNSPLHFGNGTRLTVT.

The CDR3 sequence is CASSGWTGQVLSGELFF. In DNA, the CDR3 is TGTGCCAGCAGTGGGTGGACAGGTCAAGTCCTAAGCGGGGAGCTGTTTTTT. J is TRBJ2-2 and V is TRBV6-1; 7 bases map to TRBD1. This CDR3 region has 17 residues. CDR1 and CDR2 (germline): MNHNS, SASEGT. The J segment lost 7 bases and the V segment lost 4 bases, leaving 15 bases of the junction unmatched.

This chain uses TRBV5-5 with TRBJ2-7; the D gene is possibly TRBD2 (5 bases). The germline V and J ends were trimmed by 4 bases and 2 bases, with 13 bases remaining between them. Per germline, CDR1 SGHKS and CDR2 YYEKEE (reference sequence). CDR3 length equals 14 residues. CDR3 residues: CASSVGLGTYEQYV. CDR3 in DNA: TGTGCCAGCAGCGTAGGACTGGGGACCTACGAGCAGTACGTC.

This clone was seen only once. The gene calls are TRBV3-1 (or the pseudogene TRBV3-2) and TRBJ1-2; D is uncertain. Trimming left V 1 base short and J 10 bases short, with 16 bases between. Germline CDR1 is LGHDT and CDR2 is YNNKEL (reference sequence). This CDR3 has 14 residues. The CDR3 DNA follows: TGTGCCAGCAGCCAAGGTCACTCCCTGAAAGCCTACACCTTC. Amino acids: CASSQGHSLKAYTF.